This T cell receptor beta chain was sequenced in a study of technical replicates of blood from a handful of donors. Assay: immunoSEQ multiplex PCR; the TCRdb copy retains only in-frame clones and omits some. The repertoire includes about 15,000 clones, about nine tenths of them detected once, and roughly 12% sits in the top ten. The CDR3 is 16 residues long. Germline assignment: CDR1 LNHNV and CDR2 YYDKDF (reference sequence). V lost 4 bases and J 5 bases, leaving 21 bases between the germline ends. The TCR originated in a human donor in good health. The sample consisted of PBMCs. The V and J genes are TRBV15 and TRBJ2-7; tentative D call: TRBD2 (7 bases). The CDR3 sequence: CATSKGGRDGWDEQYF. The CDR3 DNA sequence: TGTGCCACCAGCAAGGGGGGGCGGGACGGATGGGACGAGCAGTACTTC. The whole variable domain, remainder taken from reference TRBV15 and TRBJ2-7, is DAMVIQNPRYQVTQFGKPVTLSCSQTLNHNVMYWYQQKSSQAPKLLFHYYDKDFNNEADTPDNFQSRRPNTSFCFLDIRSPGLGDTAMYLCATSKGGRDGWDEQYFGPGTRLTVT.